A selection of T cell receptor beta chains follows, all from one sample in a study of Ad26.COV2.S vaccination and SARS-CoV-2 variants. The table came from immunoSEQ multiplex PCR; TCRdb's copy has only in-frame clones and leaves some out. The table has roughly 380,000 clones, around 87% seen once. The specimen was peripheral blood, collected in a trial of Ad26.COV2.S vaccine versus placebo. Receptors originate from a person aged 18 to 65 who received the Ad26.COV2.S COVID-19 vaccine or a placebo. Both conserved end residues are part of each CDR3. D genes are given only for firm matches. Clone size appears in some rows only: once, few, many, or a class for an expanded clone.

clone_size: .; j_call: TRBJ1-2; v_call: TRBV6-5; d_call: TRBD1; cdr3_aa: CASSSRTGRGNYGYTF; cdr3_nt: TGTGCCAGCAGTTCGAGGACAGGGAGGGGGAACTATGGCTACACCTTC
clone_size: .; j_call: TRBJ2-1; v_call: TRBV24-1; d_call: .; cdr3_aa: CATSDLSRNNEQFF; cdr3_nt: TGTGCCACCAGTGATTTGAGCAGGAACAATGAGCAGTTCTTC
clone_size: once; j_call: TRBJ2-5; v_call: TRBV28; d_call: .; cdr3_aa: CASSPSHSGFLQYF; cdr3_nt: TGTGCCAGCAGTCCTTCCCATAGCGGCTTCCTCCAGTACTTC
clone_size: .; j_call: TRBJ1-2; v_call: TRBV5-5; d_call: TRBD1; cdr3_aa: CASSLRGDSYGYTF; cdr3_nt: TGTGCCAGCAGCCTCCGCGGGGACAGCTATGGCTACACCTTC
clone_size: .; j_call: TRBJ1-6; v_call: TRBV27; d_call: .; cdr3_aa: CASSTAGFSPLHF; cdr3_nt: TGTGCCAGCAGTACGGCCGGTTTTTCACCCCTCCACTTT
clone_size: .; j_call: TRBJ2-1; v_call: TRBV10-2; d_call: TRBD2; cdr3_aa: CASLTSGGNNEQFF; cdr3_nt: TGCGCCAGCTTGACTAGCGGGGGTAACAATGAGCAGTTCTTC
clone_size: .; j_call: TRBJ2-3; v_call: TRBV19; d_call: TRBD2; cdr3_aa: CASSGSSGSTDTQYF; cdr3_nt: TGTGCCAGTAGTGGGTCTAGCGGAAGCACAGATACGCAGTATTTT
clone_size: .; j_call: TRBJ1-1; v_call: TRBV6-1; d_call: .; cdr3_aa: CASSENGFWGTEAFF; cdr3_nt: TGTGCCAGCAGTGAAAACGGTTTTTGGGGGACTGAAGCTTTCTTT
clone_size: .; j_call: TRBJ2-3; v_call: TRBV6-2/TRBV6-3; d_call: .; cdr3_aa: CASSYFGGTVDTQYF; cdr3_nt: TGTGCCAGCAGTTACTTTGGGGGGACGGTAGATACGCAGTATTTT
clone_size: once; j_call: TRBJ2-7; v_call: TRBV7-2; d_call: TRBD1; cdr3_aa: CASSLSGQGAYEQYF; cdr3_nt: TGTGCCAGCAGCTTGTCGGGACAGGGAGCCTACGAGCAGTACTTC
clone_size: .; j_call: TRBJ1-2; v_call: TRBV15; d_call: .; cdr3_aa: CATSRDIKQGRYGYTF; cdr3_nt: TGTGCCACCAGCAGAGATATCAAGCAGGGTCGGTATGGCTACACCTTC
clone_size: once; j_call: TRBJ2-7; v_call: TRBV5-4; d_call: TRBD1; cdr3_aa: CASSYRGAYEQYF; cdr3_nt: TGTGCCAGCAGCTACAGGGGGGCCTACGAGCAGTACTTC
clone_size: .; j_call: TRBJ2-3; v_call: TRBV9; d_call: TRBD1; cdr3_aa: CASSYPGTGSLGGTDTQYF; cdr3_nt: TGTGCCAGCAGCTACCCCGGGACAGGGTCATTAGGGGGCACAGATACGCAGTATTTT
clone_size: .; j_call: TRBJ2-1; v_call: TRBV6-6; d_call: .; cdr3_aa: CASSSMSGEQFF; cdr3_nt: TGTGCCAGCAGTTCTATGTCCGGGGAGCAGTTCTTC
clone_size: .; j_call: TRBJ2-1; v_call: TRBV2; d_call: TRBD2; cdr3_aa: CASSLTSGAHNEQFF; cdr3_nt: TGTGCCAGCAGCTTGACTAGCGGGGCTCACAATGAGCAGTTCTTC
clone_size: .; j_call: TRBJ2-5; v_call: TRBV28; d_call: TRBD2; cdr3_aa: CASSFSFGLRGAYQETQYF; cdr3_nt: TGTGCCAGCAGTTTCTCCTTCGGTCTGCGGGGGGCATACCAAGAGACCCAGTACTTC
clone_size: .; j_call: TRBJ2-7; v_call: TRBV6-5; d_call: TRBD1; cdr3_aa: CASRPDRDPSYEQYF; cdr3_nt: TGTGCCAGCAGACCCGACAGGGACCCCTCCTACGAGCAGTACTTC
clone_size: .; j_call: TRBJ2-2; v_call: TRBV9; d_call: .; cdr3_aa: CASSPNTGELFF; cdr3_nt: TGTGCCAGCAGCCCAAACACCGGGGAGCTGTTTTTT
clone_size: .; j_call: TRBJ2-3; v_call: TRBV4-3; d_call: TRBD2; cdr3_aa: CASSPGRGGLTDTQYF; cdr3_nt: TGCGCCAGCAGCCCTGGTCGGGGGGGACTCACAGATACGCAGTATTTT